Following are 27 T cell receptor beta chains from one sample sequenced in a study of human T cells and chemical hapten exposure. Indicated time point: pre-sensitization, week 0. Noted treatment: therapeutic diphenylcyclopropenone sensitization with weekly scalp DPC. One entry per CDR3 protein, called by TCRdb with MiXCR from the RACE reads. The sample includes nearly 110,000 distinct CDR3 sequences, approximately 12% of them seen just once. The source material was whole blood, sampled in connection with sensitization to the hapten diphenylcyclopropenone (DPC). The receptors were gathered from a woman aged 45-59 years with alopecia areata. Some clones in this sample may be carry-over from other donors' samples.

This clonotype was recorded a few times. The V and J genes are TRBV4-3 and TRBJ1-4, with D perhaps matching TRBD1 (5 bases). Germline V gene lookup returns CDR1 LGHNA and CDR2 YSLEER. This CDR3 spans 19 amino acids. The V end lost 5 bases, the J end lost 7 bases, and 29 bases lay between the germline ends. The CDR3 DNA sequence: TGCGCCAGCAGCGTCGCTGGGGACGGGGTGCCCCAGTTTAGTGAAAAACTGTTTTTT. Protein product: CASSVAGDGVPQFSEKLFF.

The genes are TRBV3-1 and TRBJ2-5; D assignment may be TRBD1 or TRBD2 (5 bases each). The V end was cut by 4 bases, the J end by 5 bases, with 11 bases between. The CDR3 extends over 13 amino acids. Germline V gives CDR1 LGHDT, CDR2 YNNKEL (reference sequence). CDR3 DNA: TGTGCCAGCAGCCGCCCAGAGGGGGAGACCCAGTACTTC. Encoded protein: CASSRPEGETQYF.

This clonotype turned up a few times. V and J are TRBV5-1 and TRBJ2-7, with TRBD2 identical over 13 bases. Germline V lookup: CDR1 SGHRS, CDR2 YFSETQ. This CDR3 contains 15 residues. Trimming cost V 4 bases and J 4 bases; bases outside gene matches: 5. CDR3 region: CASSTRTSGSYEQYF. The DNA for the CDR3 is TGCGCCAGCAGCACCCGGACTAGCGGGAGTTACGAGCAGTACTTC.

The CDR3 DNA is TGTGCCAGCAGCTCCCAACCCGGGACGACCCAGTACTTC. Encoded protein: CASSSQPGTTQYF. The chain employs TRBV21-1 and TRBJ2-5; the listed D gene, TRBD1, was not tested against the DNA. TRBV21-1 is a recognized pseudogene. There are 13 residues in the CDR3.

This clonotype was recorded many times. The genes are TRBV5-1 and TRBJ2-3, with unresolved D. The V and J ends lost 4 bases and 0 bases respectively, with 9 bases between them. The length of the CDR3 is 14 residues. Germline CDR1 SGHRS, CDR2 YFSETQ. The CDR3 DNA follows: TGCGCCAGCAGCGGCGGCAGAAGCACAGATACGCAGTATTTT. Its protein is CASSGGRSTDTQYF.

The chain employs TRBV12-3 or TRBV12-4 and TRBJ2-3; 13 positions match TRBD2. The CDR3 is made up of 16 amino acids. V shed 4 bases, J shed 6 bases, and the junction held 7 bases outside the gene matches. The CDR3 is CASSSLLLAGGDTQYF. CDR3 nucleotide sequence: TGTGCCAGCAGTTCCCTCCTACTAGCGGGGGGGGATACGCAGTATTTT.

This clonotype came up a few times. V and J are TRBV6-2 or TRBV6-3 and TRBJ2-6, with D tentatively TRBD1 (5 bases). The CDR3 consists of 12 residues. Germline assignment: CDR1 MNHEY and CDR2 SVGEGT. The V gene lost 5 bases and the J gene lost 11 bases, with 10 bases spanning the gap. This CDR3 reads CASSPRADVLTF. CDR3 coding DNA: TGTGCCAGCAGTCCCAGGGCGGACGTCCTGACTTTC.

The chain uses TRBV28 and TRBJ1-1, with a tentative D call TRBD1 (5 bases). CDR3 length equals 15 residues. The V gene's germline CDR1 is MDHEN and CDR2 SYDVKM. V was pared by 4 bases and J by 4 bases, with 16 bases between. CDR3 nucleotide sequence: TGTGCCAGCAGTTCCGACAGTACTTTCCCCACTGAAGCTTTCTTT. Its protein is CASSSDSTFPTEAFF. The entire variable domain, with the rest obtained from reference TRBV28 and TRBJ1-1, is as follows: DVKVTQSSRYLVKRTGEKVFLECVQDMDHENMFWYRQDPGLGLRLIYFSYDVKMKEKGDIPEGYSVSREKKERFSLILESASTNQTSMYLCASSSDSTFPTEAFFGQGTRLTVV.

This clonotype was detected ten times or more. As DNA, the CDR3 is TGTGCCAGCGGCACGGGCCGAAGCCAAGAGACCCAGTACTTC. Translating it yields CASGTGRSQETQYF. V and J are TRBV11-2 and TRBJ2-5; D call uncertain. V was cut by 8 bases and J by 1 base, with 14 bases left in between. CDR1 and CDR2 from the germline V gene are SGHAT and FQNNGV. The CDR3 loop spans 14 amino acids.

The sample holds a few counts of this clonotype. The chain employs TRBV12-2 and TRBJ2-3; the table calls TRBD1, which could not be checked here. TRBV12-2 is annotated as a pseudogene. This CDR3 region has 19 residues. The CDR3 nucleotides read TGTGCAAGTCGCTCCGGGCATACTCCACACCCCTACTGCACAGATACGCAGTATTTT. Encoded protein: CASRSGHTPHPYCTDTQYF.

CDR3 nucleotide sequence: TGCAGTGCTATCACCTACAGGGGTTGGAATTCACCCCTCCACTTT. Its protein product is CSAITYRGWNSPLHF. The V and J genes are TRBV20-1 and TRBJ1-6; 7 nucleotides match TRBD1. CDR1 DFQATT and CDR2 SNEGSKA come from the germline V gene (reference sequence). The CDR3 runs 15 residues. After removal of 4 bases from V and 7 bases from J, the junction contained 10 bases not matched to a gene.

In this sample, this clonotype turned up many times. This rearrangement joins TRBV7-9 to TRBJ2-5, with 10 bases identical to TRBD2. The J segment lost 4 bases and the V segment lost 3 bases, leaving 5 bases of the junction unmatched. Germline V gives CDR1 SEHNR, CDR2 FQNEAQ (reference sequence). This CDR3 is built from 15 residues. CDR3 coding DNA: TGTGCCAGCAGCTTCCCTAGCGGGAGTACAGAGACCCAGTACTTC. This translates into CASSFPSGSTETQYF.

The chain's CDR3 is CASSLGLVKGADTEAFF. In DNA, the CDR3 is TGTGCCAGCAGCTTAGGGCTTGTGAAAGGGGCCGACACTGAAGCTTTCTTT. The chain carries TRBV7-8 and TRBJ1-1; TRBD1 is a possible D gene (5 bases). CDR3 length: 17 residues. CDR1 SGHVS and CDR2 FQNEAQ come from the germline V gene. V shed 1 base and J shed 3 bases, with 18 bases lying between them.

This clonotype was found a few times. The V gene is TRBV11-1, the J gene TRBJ2-1; 9 positions match TRBD2. CDR3 length: 15 amino acids. Per germline, CDR1 SGHAT and CDR2 FQDESV (reference sequence). V gave up 1 base and J gave up 9 bases; unmatched junction bases: 7. The CDR3 DNA is TGTGCCAGCAGCTTAGTCTCAGCGGGAGGCTTTGAGCAGTTCTTC. Encoded protein: CASSLVSAGGFEQFF.

This clonotype was counted many times. This rearrangement joins TRBV20-1 to TRBJ1-5; D gene ambiguous. Per germline, CDR1 DFQATT and CDR2 SNEGSKA (reference sequence). This CDR3 is 16 amino acids long. Trimming shortened V by 0 bases and J by 2 bases, and 14 bases separated the two germline ends. The CDR3 coding sequence is TGCAGTGCTAGAGAGGCTGGTCAGCAAGGCAATCAGCCCCAGCATTTT. It encodes CSAREAGQQGNQPQHF.

This clonotype was detected ten times or more. The rearrangement uses TRBV18 and TRBJ2-7, with 8 bases that match TRBD1. Trimming cost V 3 bases and J 11 bases; bases outside gene matches: 6. The V gene's germline CDR1 is KGHSH and CDR2 LQKENI. There are 12 residues in the CDR3. The CDR3 DNA follows: TGTGCCAGCTCACCGAATGAACAGGGGGAGTACTTC. It translates to CASSPNEQGEYF.

J is TRBJ2-3 and V is TRBV7-2; D not resolved. CDR1 is SGHTA and CDR2 is FQGNSA in the germline V gene. CDR3 length: 16 residues. The V gene lost 2 bases and the J gene lost 3 bases, with 15 bases spanning the gap. The CDR3 DNA reads as TGTGCCAGCAGCTTAACCCGTGCCTTGACTACAGATACGCAGTATTTT. It is translated as CASSLTRALTTDTQYF.

CDR3 in amino acids: CASSVASNNEQFF. The CDR3 nucleotides read TGTGCCAGCAGCGTAGCTTCCAACAATGAGCAGTTCTTC. This chain joins TRBV9 and TRBJ2-1; no definite D call. The CDR3 is 13 residues long. Germline V CDR1 and CDR2: SGDLS, YYNGEE. V dropped 0 bases and J dropped 5 bases, with 6 bases sitting between them.

This chain joins TRBV28 and TRBJ2-7, with D perhaps TRBD1 (6 bases). Per germline, CDR1 MDHEN and CDR2 SYDVKM. This CDR3 has 13 amino acids. Trimming cost V 5 bases and J 4 bases, with 12 bases left between them. The CDR3 sequence: CASSPGQKYEQYF. The CDR3 DNA is TGTGCCAGCAGTCCTGGACAGAAGTACGAGCAGTACTTC.

The rearrangement links TRBV7-9 to TRBJ2-6; D unresolved. The germline V gene encodes CDR1 SEHNR and CDR2 FQNEAQ (reference sequence). Between the trimmed V and J ends, which lost 1 base and 0 bases, there was a span of 7 bases. This CDR3 spans 16 amino acids. Here the CDR3 reads CASSLGTASGANVLTF. CDR3 nucleotides: TGTGCCAGCAGCTTAGGCACCGCCTCTGGGGCCAACGTCCTGACTTTC.

This clonotype occurred a few times. The CDR3 region has the DNA TGTGCCAGCAGTTCCGGACAGGGGGCATCGAGCTCCTACGAGCAGTACTTC. Its translation is CASSSGQGASSSYEQYF. The gene calls are TRBV28 and TRBJ2-7, with 11 bases aligning to TRBD1. The CDR3 consists of 17 residues. Looked up from germline, CDR1 is MDHEN and CDR2 is SYDVKM. V trimming: 4 bases; J trimming: 0 bases; junction bases outside the gene matches: 8. Together with reference TRBV28 and TRBJ2-7, the CDR3 gives the full variable domain: DVKVTQSSRYLVKRTGEKVFLECVQDMDHENMFWYRQDPGLGLRLIYFSYDVKMKEKGDIPEGYSVSREKKERFSLILESASTNQTSMYLCASSSGQGASSSYEQYFGPGTRLTVT.

The rearrangement joins TRBV5-1 to TRBJ1-6; the match to TRBD1 covers 7 bases. The ends lost 4 bases at V and 7 bases at J; junction bases unmatched: 14. The CDR3 sequence is 17 residues long. Germline lookup yields CDR1 SGHRS and CDR2 YFSETQ. DNA of the CDR3: TGCGCCAGCAGCCCCCGGGACAGAGTAGTGGGAAATTCACCCCTCCACTTT. It encodes CASSPRDRVVGNSPLHF. The full variable domain, completed using reference TRBV5-1 and TRBJ1-6, is KAGVTQTPRYLIKTRGQQVTLSCSPISGHRSVSWYQQTPGQGLQFLFEYFSETQRNKGNFPGRFSGRQFSNSRSEMNVSTLELGDSALYLCASSPRDRVVGNSPLHFGNGTRLTVT.

The chain employs TRBV29-1 and TRBJ1-2, with TRBD1 matching 9 bases. Germline CDR1 and CDR2: SQVTM and ANQGSEA. The J segment lost 1 base and the V segment lost 4 bases, leaving 1 base of the junction unmatched. CDR3 length: 13 residues. DNA for the CDR3: TGCAGCGTTGGGGACAGGGATAACTATGGCTACACCTTC. Residues: CSVGDRDNYGYTF.

This clonotype was counted a few times. This chain joins TRBV28 and TRBJ1-5; D possibly corresponds to TRBD1 (5 bases). V was trimmed by 2 bases and J by 3 bases, leaving 14 bases between them. The length of the CDR3 is 16 residues. The germline V gene has CDR1 MDHEN and CDR2 SYDVKM. The DNA for the CDR3 is TGTGCCAGCAGTTTAAACCCCAGGGTGTCCAATCAGCCCCAGCATTTT. It is translated as CASSLNPRVSNQPQHF.

The chain has TRBV11-2 and TRBJ2-5; D is unclear. Trimming shortened V by 5 bases and J by 5 bases, and 15 bases separated the two germline ends. The CDR3 covers 14 residues. Germline CDR1 is SGHAT and CDR2 is FQNNGV. In DNA form, the CDR3 reads TGTGCCAGCAGCCTCATGGGTCAGGCCGAGACCCAGTACTTC. It encodes CASSLMGQAETQYF.

The rearrangement uses TRBV18 and TRBJ1-5; TRBD1 aligns across 7 bases. With 3 bases clipped from V and 7 bases from J, the junction kept 12 bases outside the gene matches. The CDR3 has 16 amino acids. The germline gives CDR1 KGHSH, CDR2 LQKENI. The CDR3 DNA follows: TGTGCCAGCTCACCTAATCCCCCGACAGGGAGGCAGCCCCAGCATTTT. Amino acid sequence: CASSPNPPTGRQPQHF.

There are many counts of this clonotype. J is TRBJ1-2 and V is TRBV20-1; D call uncertain. Germline-derived CDR1 and CDR2 are DFQATT and SNEGSKA (reference sequence). V was cut by 0 bases and J by 4 bases, with 15 bases left in between. The CDR3 contains 15 residues. CDR3 DNA: TGCAGTGCTAGAGAGGTAAAGGGAGGTTCCTATGGCTACACCTTC. Translating gives CSAREVKGGSYGYTF.